The rows below give T cell receptor beta chains drawn from one sample of a study of PD-1 and CTLA-4 blockade in melanoma. Sequencing used immunoSEQ multiplex PCR; TCRdb keeps in-frame clones, though not all of them. Of about 16,000 clones listed, 70% are singletons. The starting material was CD8+ T cells from peripheral blood, obtained from a patient given anti-PD-1 treatment. These receptors came from a human donor with melanoma. The CDR3 runs from the conserved cysteine through the conserved F or W. D genes are given only for firm matches. Clone size, where shown, is once, few, many, or a class for clones that have expanded.

clone size	V gene	J gene	D gene	CDR3 DNA	CDR3 protein
.	TRBV15	TRBJ2-1	TRBD2	TGTGCCACCAGCAGGATGCGAGCGGGAGGTCTTAATGAGCAGTTCTTC	CATSRMRAGGLNEQFF
few	TRBV11-3	TRBJ2-7	TRBD2	TGTGCCAGCAGCCTCCCGACTAGCGCGAACTCCTACGAGCAGTACTTC	CASSLPTSANSYEQYF
.	TRBV19	TRBJ2-5	.	TGTGCCAGTAGTAACCCCTGGGGGCTGTTCCAAGAGACCCAGTACTTC	CASSNPWGLFQETQYF
few	TRBV29-1	TRBJ1-1	.	TGCAGTTACGGGGCAGGGGAAATGAACACTGAAGCTTTCTTT	CSYGAGEMNTEAFF
.	TRBV4-1	TRBJ2-7	.	TGCGCCAGCAGCCAAGTCGACAGTTTCTACGAGCAGTACTTC	CASSQVDSFYEQYF
.	TRBV12-3/TRBV12-4	TRBJ1-1	TRBD1	TGTGCCAGCAGTTATACAGGGGCATCTGAAGCTTTCTTT	CASSYTGASEAFF
.	TRBV7-9	TRBJ1-5	.	TGTGCCAGCAGCTTAGGTGGGGCCTATCAGCCCCAGCATTTT	CASSLGGAYQPQHF
.	TRBV6-5	TRBJ2-7	TRBD2	TGTGCCAGCAGTCCCGGGGGGGACTACGAGCAGTACTTC	CASSPGGDYEQYF
.	TRBV10-3	TRBJ2-5	TRBD1	TGTGCCATCAGTGCACCTGGGGACAGAGGGGAGACCCAGTACTTC	CAISAPGDRGETQYF
.	TRBV9	TRBJ1-1	TRBD1	TGTGCCAGCAGCGAAAACCCCGAACCGTCCGACGGACAGGACCGCCCGGACACTGAAGCTTTCTTT	CASSENPEPSDGQDRPDTEAFF
.	TRBV5-4	TRBJ1-1	TRBD1	TGTGCCAGCAGCTTTACAGGGGACACTGAAGCTTTCTTT	CASSFTGDTEAFF